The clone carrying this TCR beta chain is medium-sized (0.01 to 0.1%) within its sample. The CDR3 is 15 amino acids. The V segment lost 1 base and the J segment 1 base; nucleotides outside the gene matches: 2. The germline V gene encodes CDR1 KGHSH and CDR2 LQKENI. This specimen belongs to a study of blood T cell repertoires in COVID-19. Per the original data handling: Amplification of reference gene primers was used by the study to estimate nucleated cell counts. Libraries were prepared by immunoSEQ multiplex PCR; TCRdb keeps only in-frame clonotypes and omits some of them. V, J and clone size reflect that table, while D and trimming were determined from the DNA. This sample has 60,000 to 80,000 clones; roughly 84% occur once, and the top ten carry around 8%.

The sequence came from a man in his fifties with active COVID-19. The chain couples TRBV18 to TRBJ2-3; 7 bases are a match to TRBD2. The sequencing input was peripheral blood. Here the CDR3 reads CASSPQTSGTDTQYF. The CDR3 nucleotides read TGTGCCAGCTCACCACAAACTAGCGGCACAGATACGCAGTATTTT.